This TCR beta chain was recorded in a study of blood T cell repertoires in COVID-19 (dated by TCRdb to 2019 to 2021). Regarding the research as a whole: Samples covering the acute and convalescent phases of COVID-19 were provided by collaborators in the United States, Italy and Spain. The material from the prospective study consisted of cDNA or gDNA derived from T cells, B-cell-depleted T cells, or PBMCs. The dataset comprised deeply sampled blood TCRbeta repertoires from subjects exposed to, actively infected with, or recovered from COVID-19. The repertoires were released in a freely available public database meant as a resource for research on the immune response to SARS-CoV-2. The samples were drawn from two sources: the first 160 participants of the ongoing ImmuneRACE study, and 1,200 or so subjects contributed by 6 global collaborators. Nearly every sample came with metadata listing a de-identified subject ID, COVID-19 status, age in years and sex. Where HLA class I and class II types were available, the types were taken from metadata supplied by the sample provider, not from assay-based typing. What the study reported, not specific to this receptor: Clinical and demographic metadata were provided uncurated, with the amount varying by source and participant.

The immunoSEQ Assay, a bias-controlled multiplex PCR, was used to amplify TCRbeta CDR3 regions from genomic DNA. The paper's data handling went like this. The number of nucleated cells in each sample was estimated from the amplification of reference gene primers within the assay. To quantify the absolute abundance of each unique TCRbeta CDR3 rearrangement, sequence reads were collapsed and filtered. For each sample, productive Simpson clonality was calculated as the square root of Simpson's diversity index over productive rearrangements. What TCRdb holds here is the immuneACCESS table cut down to in-frame rearrangements. Part of the clones is not present; checked against another copy, under half of the missing clones reflect an unresolved V gene, and the others are unexplained. D and trimming come from the DNA, and the V and J calls and clone size come from that table. The sample records around 49,000 clones, more than 80% of which are singletons. About 1% of the sample is taken by the ten largest.

Regarding this clone: The clone's antigen remains unknown. The input lacks base qualities; no much larger clone sits a single base away.

From the germline V gene, CDR1 is SNHLY and CDR2 is FYNNEI. The CDR3 holds 14 amino acids from the cysteine to the phenylalanine. Left in the record is the CDR3 DNA by itself, 42 bases read in frame from the first base. V is cut by 5 bases and J by 2 bases, and the space between the germline ends is 10 bases. One collaborating source in Seattle enrolled patients during active infection and followed them longitudinally through the course of disease. Whole blood was collected in K2EDTA tubes by collaborating institutions according to the institutions' own protocols. For TCRbeta analysis, collaborators shipped samples as frozen whole blood, isolated PBMCs, or DNA extracted from either of those sample types.

The TCR sequence derives from a man aged 55-75 years with COVID-19, enrolled during active disease. This sequence uses TRBV2 and TRBJ1-5; a tentative D call is TRBD1 (6 bases match). The sample comprised peripheral blood. The sequence in DNA is TGTGCCAGCAGTCAACAGGGTGGCAATCAGCCCCAGCATTTT. It translates to CASSQQGGNQPQHF.